This TCR beta chain was identified during a study of T cells in tumors after PD-1 blockade. Study as a whole: Patients received pembrolizumab 200 mg every 3 weeks or cemiplimab 350 mg every 2 weeks. Daily vismodegib 150 mg continued in a subset of anti-PD-1-treated patients.

Study-wide results and limits: Blood contained approximately 43% of the tumor's TCR clonotypes.

Input was about 600 ng to 6,004 ng of genomic DNA from tumor or blood. Of note for this clone: The antigen is unknown.

Unmatched junction bases numbered 5, after V lost 2 bases and J lost 0 bases. The germline CDR1 and CDR2 sequences are ENHRY and SYGVKD. This CDR3 region has 17 residues. The assay was immunoSEQ multiplex PCR, and TCRdb's table has in-frame clones only and misses some. The sample has 15,000 or so clones, about 82% seen once. This sequence joins TRBV10-3 and TRBJ2-2; 8 nucleotides align to TRBD1. The receptor comes from a human donor with basal cell carcinoma. The material was PBMCs, obtained after anti-PD-1 treatment. The DNA of the CDR3 is TGTGCCATCAGTGAGAGCGCAGGGGGCCCGAACACCGGGGAGCTGTTTTTT. Its protein product is CAISESAGGPNTGELFF.